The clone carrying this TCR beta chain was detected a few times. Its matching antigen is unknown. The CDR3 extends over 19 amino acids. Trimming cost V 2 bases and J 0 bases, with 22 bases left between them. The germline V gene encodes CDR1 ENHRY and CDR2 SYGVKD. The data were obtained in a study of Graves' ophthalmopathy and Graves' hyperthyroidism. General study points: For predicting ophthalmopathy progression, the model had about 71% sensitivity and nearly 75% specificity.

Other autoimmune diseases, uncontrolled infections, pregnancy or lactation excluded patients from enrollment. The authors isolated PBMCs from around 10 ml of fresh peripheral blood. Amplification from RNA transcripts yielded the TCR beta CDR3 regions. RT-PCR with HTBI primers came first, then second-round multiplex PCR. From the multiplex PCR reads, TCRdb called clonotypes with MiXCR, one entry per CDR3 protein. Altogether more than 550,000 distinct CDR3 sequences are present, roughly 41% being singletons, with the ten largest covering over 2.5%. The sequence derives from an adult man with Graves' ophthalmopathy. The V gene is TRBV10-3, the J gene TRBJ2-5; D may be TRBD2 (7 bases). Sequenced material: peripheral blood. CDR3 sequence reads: CAISEGGGTPLPNQETQYF. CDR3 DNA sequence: TGTGCCATCAGTGAGGGGGGGGGGACACCACTACCAAACCAAGAGACCCAGTACTTC.